This is a list of T cell receptor beta chains from one sample in a study of blood T cell repertoires in COVID-19. Method: immunoSEQ multiplex PCR; TCRdb's copy keeps in-frame clones and lacks some. Among over 250,000 clones listed, about four fifths were seen once. Sequencing was performed on PBMCs or T cells enriched from blood (not recorded which). These receptors all stem from a middle-aged man who had been exposed to COVID-19. CDR3s leave out the opening cysteine and the closing phenylalanine or tryptophan. The order of the fields is V gene, clone size, J gene, CDR3 protein. Size tells how often a clone was seen (once, few, many) or the class of an expanded clone, and some rows leave it out.

TRBV2	.	TRBJ1-5	ASSETLPRGPQH
TRBV7-7	.	TRBJ2-1	ASSPTSGNEQF
TRBV2	.	TRBJ1-3	ASSYRGNTIY
TRBV5-1	few	TRBJ2-3	ASSLGQSTSTDTQY
TRBV6-1	.	TRBJ2-3	ASSERGLAGGGDTQY
TRBV7-8	.	TRBJ1-1	ASSSPGRWGAF
TRBV4-2	.	TRBJ2-3	ASSQGWDFTDTQY
TRBV4-1	.	TRBJ2-1	ASSPVGGGPVVSYNEQF
TRBV28	once	TRBJ2-5	ASSFREGETQY
TRBV3-1/TRBV3-2	few	TRBJ2-7	ASSRGQGTYEQY
TRBV7-8	.	TRBJ1-2	ASSRDGTGDGYT
TRBV12-3/TRBV12-4	.	TRBJ1-1	ASSSIGSTEAF
TRBV6-5	.	TRBJ1-2	ASSSQTEFYGYT
TRBV6-6	.	TRBJ1-4	ASRIIGGGTNEKLF
TRBV10-3	.	TRBJ2-1	AISGGIAGGANEQF
TRBV11-2	once	TRBJ2-5	ASSPRGAAWGTQY
TRBV11-2	.	TRBJ1-1	ASSPRTGLTNTEAF
TRBV20-1	.	TRBJ2-7	SASTGVYEQY
TRBV9	.	TRBJ1-6	ASSGDRFNSPLH
TRBV27	.	TRBJ2-7	ASSFGAAYEQY
TRBV5-1	.	TRBJ2-2	ASSATSGSLTGELF
TRBV5-4	.	TRBJ2-1	ASSLDGLAESYNEQF
TRBV29-1	.	TRBJ2-7	SVTRGDSSYEQY
TRBV6-5	.	TRBJ1-1	ASSSPAGVRTEAF
TRBV24-1	.	TRBJ2-5	ATSDETGTGFDKTQY
TRBV18	few	TRBJ1-2	ASSLPPTGTGLYGYT
TRBV11-2	.	TRBJ2-7	ASSPQRGEQY